This TCR beta chain was recovered during a study of post-analysis software for immune sequencing data. With V trimmed by 0 bases and J by 8 bases, 6 bases remained unmatched. The CDR3 has 15 residues. Germline V gene data show CDR1 as SGHRS and CDR2 as YFSETQ. TCR beta cDNA libraries had unique molecular identifiers. TCRdb recomputed calls from the PCR reads with MiXCR, one row per CDR3 protein. The data show 750,000 to 950,000 distinct CDR3 sequences, roughly half seen once. The study's findings and limits: TRBV5-6, TRBV5-1 and TRBV20-1 were among about 5 TRBV segments more frequent in patients than controls.

Notes on this clonotype: Its antigen is undetermined.

The V call is TRBV5-1, the J call TRBJ2-1; 9 bases map to TRBD2. Material: blood. This receptor was obtained from a girl aged 5 to 17 with multiple sclerosis. The CDR3 is CASSLAAGGPHEQFF. DNA for the CDR3: TGCGCCAGCAGCTTGGCGGCGGGAGGGCCCCATGAGCAGTTCTTC.